This is a list of T cell receptor beta chains from one sample in a study of blood T cells in healthy people across ages. TCRdb fed the 5' RACE reads into MiXCR, producing one record per CDR3 protein. The sample records roughly 1.7 million distinct CDR3 sequences, roughly a third being singletons. Sequenced material: blood. These receptors were obtained from a woman in her thirties in good health. CDR3s leave out the opening cysteine and the closing phenylalanine or tryptophan. The listing skips clone size in some rows; elsewhere it reads once, few, many or a size class.

V gene: TRBV20-1; clone size: -; CDR3 protein: SAQGVAVTEAF
V gene: TRBV12-3/TRBV12-4; clone size: -; CDR3 protein: ASSRRIRLAVTTRPADAQY
V gene: TRBV7-2; clone size: -; CDR3 protein: ASGRGPPNEQF
V gene: TRBV30; clone size: -; CDR3 protein: AWSVGSSQF
V gene: TRBV10-1; clone size: -; CDR3 protein: ASSGSSGIRETQY
V gene: TRBV7-6; clone size: -; CDR3 protein: ASSVERGYEQY
V gene: TRBV2; clone size: -; CDR3 protein: ASKQDSKSYGYT
V gene: TRBV5-4; clone size: -; CDR3 protein: ASSSQVVPGGLRRSGENIQY
V gene: TRBV7-2; clone size: few; CDR3 protein: ASSLGSGRNYEQY
V gene: TRBV10-3; clone size: -; CDR3 protein: AISESGNGQY
V gene: TRBV7-2; clone size: -; CDR3 protein: ASSLVATSGYNEQY
V gene: TRBV6-5; clone size: many; CDR3 protein: ASSQAANYGYT
V gene: TRBV7-9; clone size: -; CDR3 protein: ASSSNYRASGANVLT
V gene: TRBV12-3/TRBV12-4; clone size: -; CDR3 protein: ASSPSGIRGDTQY
V gene: TRBV29-1; clone size: few; CDR3 protein: SARQEISYGYT
V gene: TRBV12-3/TRBV12-4; clone size: -; CDR3 protein: ASSFETSGRYGQY
V gene: TRBV9; clone size: -; CDR3 protein: ASKGQGPSYGYT
V gene: TRBV18; clone size: -; CDR3 protein: ASSPRDRDRYEQF
V gene: TRBV28; clone size: -; CDR3 protein: ASSYGQGAKIGQF
V gene: TRBV7-9; clone size: few; CDR3 protein: ASSFSGTSQETQY
V gene: TRBV5-6; clone size: once; CDR3 protein: ASSLAGAVTDTQY
V gene: TRBV20-1; clone size: -; CDR3 protein: SARDPGGVSNQPQH
V gene: TRBV18; clone size: -; CDR3 protein: ASSPPGQVYNEQF
V gene: TRBV6-1; clone size: -; CDR3 protein: PRGTRDNEQF
V gene: TRBV15; clone size: -; CDR3 protein: ATSRAVAGGLETQY
V gene: TRBV27; clone size: -; CDR3 protein: ASSPRVGTPYEQY
V gene: TRBV10-3; clone size: -; CDR3 protein: AISEDNIYEQY
V gene: TRBV9; clone size: -; CDR3 protein: ASSHYIERGADTQY
V gene: TRBV6-6; clone size: -; CDR3 protein: ASSLTYGNT
V gene: TRBV10-3; clone size: few; CDR3 protein: AINESGAGGSYEQY
V gene: TRBV20-1; clone size: few; CDR3 protein: SAIGTSGRNEQY
V gene: TRBV20-1; clone size: -; CDR3 protein: SAPQKATGNYGYT
V gene: TRBV12-3/TRBV12-4; clone size: -; CDR3 protein: ASSEGLADNSEQY
V gene: TRBV27; clone size: -; CDR3 protein: ASGLSGGPLFSYEQY
V gene: TRBV7-3; clone size: -; CDR3 protein: ASSLVEAFGYT
V gene: TRBV15; clone size: -; CDR3 protein: ATSRTSKDVTQY
V gene: TRBV3-1; clone size: -; CDR3 protein: ASTPGGRGRSKETQY
V gene: TRBV6-2/TRBV6-3; clone size: few; CDR3 protein: ASSYSGGLTSGRKGETQY
V gene: TRBV12-3/TRBV12-4; clone size: few; CDR3 protein: ASSPLAGAPSGGETQY
V gene: TRBV20-1; clone size: many; CDR3 protein: SAPDGQGSSNQPQH
V gene: TRBV15; clone size: few; CDR3 protein: ATSRAAAVSYNEQF
V gene: TRBV19; clone size: -; CDR3 protein: ASKVLAASYNEQF
V gene: TRBV2; clone size: -; CDR3 protein: ASSWGGSQETQY
V gene: TRBV6-5; clone size: -; CDR3 protein: ACSYSSSGTEAF
V gene: TRBV7-9; clone size: -; CDR3 protein: ASSPRPLAGVRNEQF
V gene: TRBV3-1; clone size: -; CDR3 protein: ASVGGDRGVGSNYGYT
V gene: TRBV7-3; clone size: -; CDR3 protein: ASSLQGGPGANVLT
V gene: TRBV6-6; clone size: -; CDR3 protein: ASSWSSPDTRY
V gene: TRBV7-2; clone size: -; CDR3 protein: ASWRYSGANVLT
V gene: TRBV3-1; clone size: few; CDR3 protein: ASSQDRVQDTVFEETQY
V gene: TRBV20-1; clone size: -; CDR3 protein: SARSPSTAGLRGWQY
V gene: TRBV7-8; clone size: -; CDR3 protein: ASSPWTGDTEAF
V gene: TRBV7-2; clone size: few; CDR3 protein: ASSPGTSGTYYEQY
V gene: TRBV6-1; clone size: once; CDR3 protein: ASTVNAYNEQF
V gene: TRBV9; clone size: few; CDR3 protein: ASSATGQNNQPQH
V gene: TRBV6-5; clone size: many; CDR3 protein: ASTGGGDPNNEQF
V gene: TRBV24-1; clone size: -; CDR3 protein: AASNFRDEQF
V gene: TRBV28; clone size: few; CDR3 protein: ASSLNSLYTDTQY
V gene: TRBV2; clone size: few; CDR3 protein: ASGWWTRDLEQF
V gene: TRBV2; clone size: -; CDR3 protein: ASRTDRDNSPLH